The clone carrying this T cell receptor beta chain was observed at least ten times. What it recognizes is unknown. The CDR3 loop spans 13 amino acids. In germline, CDR1 is DFQATT, CDR2 SNEGSKA (reference sequence). With 7 bases removed from V and 5 bases from J, the gap between germline ends came to 15 bases. Preparation of the TCRbeta library was carried out with unique molecular identifiers. MiXCR, run by TCRdb on the PCR reads, gives a single entry per CDR3 protein. In the table there are 600,000 to 700,000 distinct CDR3 sequences, 13% of which are singletons. The sample comes from a study of T-cell reconstitution after alpha-beta-depleted transplantation in children. Study-wide results and caveats: The study reportedly traced alpha-beta T cells about two months after transplant to several hundred expanded graft clones. Surviving recipient T cells and thymic progenitors accounted for the high day-60 TCRbeta diversity observed in some patients.

The origin of this receptor is a girl aged 2-10 years with congenital amegakaryocytic thrombocytopenia, due to receive a stem cell transplant. The specimen was PBMCs, collected before TCRalphabeta/CD19-depleted stem cell transplant. The genes are TRBV20-1 and TRBJ2-1; a possible D gene is TRBD2 (6 bases). CDR3 protein: CSVRTIGNNEQFF. The CDR3, as DNA: TGCAGTGTCCGGACTATCGGCAACAATGAGCAGTTCTTC.